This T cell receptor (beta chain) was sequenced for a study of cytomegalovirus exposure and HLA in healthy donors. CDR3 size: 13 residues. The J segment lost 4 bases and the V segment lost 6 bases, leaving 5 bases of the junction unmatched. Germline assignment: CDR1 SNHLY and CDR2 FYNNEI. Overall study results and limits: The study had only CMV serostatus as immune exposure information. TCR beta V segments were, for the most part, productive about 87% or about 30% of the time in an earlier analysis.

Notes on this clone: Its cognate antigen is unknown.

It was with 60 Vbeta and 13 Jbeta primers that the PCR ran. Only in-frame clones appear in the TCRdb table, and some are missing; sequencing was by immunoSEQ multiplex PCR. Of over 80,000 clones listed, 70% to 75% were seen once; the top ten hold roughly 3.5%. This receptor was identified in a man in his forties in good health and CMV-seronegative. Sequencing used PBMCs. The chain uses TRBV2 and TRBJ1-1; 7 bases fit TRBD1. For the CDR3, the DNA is TGTGCCAGCAGGGAGAGGGGGCCCACTGAAGCTTTCTTT. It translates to CASRERGPTEAFF.